The 20 T cell receptor beta chains in this list originate from one sample, sequenced in a study of CD8+ T cells in alopecia areata. This sample's treatment: oral pan-JAK inhibitor, 5-10 mg twice daily. TCR sequencing used cDNA made by reverse transcription of extracted RNA. Here immunoSEQ multiplex PCR was the method, and the copy in TCRdb shows in-frame clones only, minus some. The data contain 140,000 to 150,000 clones, about 56% of them singletons. Specimen: CD8+ T cells sorted from blood, collected at week 4, from a patient treated with tofacitinib. These TCRs come from a human donor with alopecia areata.

The chain has TRBV7-9 and TRBJ1-4; D gene uncertain. V was trimmed by 8 bases and J by 4 bases, leaving 26 bases between them. The germline V gene encodes CDR1 SEHNR and CDR2 FQNEAQ (reference sequence). There are 18 residues in the CDR3. The CDR3 DNA follows: TGTGCCAGCGGACGGATAAGGGCTTCCGAGAGTAGTAATGAAAAACTGTTTTTT. Translation gives CASGRIRASESSNEKLFF. The full variable domain, its missing parts supplied by reference TRBV7-9 and TRBJ1-4, is DTGVSQNPRHKITKRGQNVTFRCDPISEHNRLYWYRQTLGQGPEFLTYFQNEAQLEKSRLLSDRFSAERPKGSFSTLEIQRTEQGDSAMYLCASGRIRASESSNEKLFFGSGTQLSVL.

The chain links TRBV18 to TRBJ1-6; TRBD1 aligns across 9 bases. V lost 5 bases to trimming and J lost 7 bases; unmatched junction nucleotides: 9. CDR1 is KGHSH, CDR2 LQKENI, per germline. The CDR3 contains 16 residues. The CDR3 reads CASSTPRGTGNSPLHF. CDR3 nucleotides: TGTGCCAGCTCAACCCCTCGGGGGACAGGGAATTCACCCCTCCACTTT.

This chain uses TRBV15 with TRBJ2-3, with a tentative D call TRBD2 (6 bases). The CDR3 totals 18 residues. V was trimmed by 3 bases and J by 1 base, leaving 20 bases between them. Germline CDR1 reads LNHNV; CDR2 reads YYDKDF (reference sequence). CDR3 sequence (DNA): TGTGCCACCAGCAGCTCCTTACGGCGGGGCATCGGCACAGATACGCAGTATTTT. Amino acids: CATSSSLRRGIGTDTQYF. Full variable domain (rest looked up from reference TRBV15 and TRBJ2-3): DAMVIQNPRYQVTQFGKPVTLSCSQTLNHNVMYWYQQKSSQAPKLLFHYYDKDFNNEADTPDNFQSRRPNTSFCFLDIRSPGLGDTAMYLCATSSSLRRGIGTDTQYFGPGTRLTVL.

The genes are TRBV10-3 and TRBJ2-3; D gene ambiguous. This CDR3 is 12 amino acids long. The V gene lost 3 bases and the J gene lost 6 bases, with 7 bases spanning the gap. The germline CDR1 and CDR2 sequences are ENHRY and SYGVKD. The CDR3 nucleotides are TGTGCCATCAGTGAATTGGGGGATACGCAGTATTTT. Translation: CAISELGDTQYF.

Only a few counts were recorded for this clone. CDR3 protein: CAWSISGPYEQYF. CDR3 nucleotides: TGTGCCTGGAGTATATCAGGGCCTTACGAGCAGTACTTC. The rearrangement uses TRBV30 and TRBJ2-7, with D tentatively TRBD1 (5 bases). Trimming pared 2 bases from V and 4 bases from J, leaving 12 bases between. CDR1 and CDR2 from the germline V gene are GTSNPN and SVGIG (reference sequence). This CDR3 spans 13 amino acids. Full variable domain (outside the CDR3, taken from reference TRBV30 and TRBJ2-7): SQTIHQWPATLVQPVGSPLSLECTVEGTSNPNLYWYRQAAGRGLQLLFYSVGIGQISSEVPQNLSASRPQDRQFILSSKKLLLSDSGFYLCAWSISGPYEQYFGPGTRLTVT.

This rearrangement joins TRBV2 to TRBJ2-2; 8 bases agree with TRBD1. The CDR3 has 15 residues. Germline assignment: CDR1 SNHLY and CDR2 FYNNEI. V lost 6 bases to trimming and J lost 9 bases; unmatched junction nucleotides: 12. DNA of the CDR3: TGTGCCAGCAGCCCCAGGGGGCTAGTTGGATGGGAGCTGTTTTTT. It translates to CASSPRGLVGWELFF.

The gene calls are TRBV27 and TRBJ2-1; the match to TRBD2 covers 7 bases. This CDR3 has 15 amino acids. Germline V gene lookup returns CDR1 MNHEY and CDR2 SMNVEV (reference sequence). V lost 1 base, J lost 5 bases, and 5 bases stayed unmatched. For the CDR3, the DNA is TGTGCCAGCAGTTTATGGGCAGGGAGGGACAATGAGCAGTTCTTC. Translation: CASSLWAGRDNEQFF.

V usage is TRBV5-8 and J usage is TRBJ2-2; D ambiguous. With 2 bases removed from V and 2 bases from J, the gap between germline ends came to 10 bases. The germline V gene has CDR1 SGHTS and CDR2 YDEGEE. This CDR3 comprises 15 residues. Written as DNA, the CDR3 is TGTGCCAGCAGCTTACAAGCAGGCAACACCGGGGAGCTGTTTTTT. This gives the protein CASSLQAGNTGELFF.

By share of the sample, this clone is medium-sized (0.01 to 0.1%). The gene calls are TRBV10-3 and TRBJ1-6, with 8 bases matching TRBD1. Per the germline V gene, CDR1 is ENHRY and CDR2 is SYGVKD. The length of the CDR3 is 14 residues. V trimming: 5 bases; J trimming: 7 bases; junction bases outside the gene matches: 4. This chain's CDR3 is CAISIGQGNSPLHF. DNA of the CDR3: TGTGCCATCAGTATCGGACAGGGAAATTCACCCCTCCACTTT.

As concerns this clone: One end of the junction fails to match germline, which may point to a read error. The CDR3 reads CASGLGFTEAFF. CDR3 sequence (DNA): TGTGCCAGCGGCTTGGGTTTCACTGAAGCTTTCTTT. The rearrangement links TRBV11-2 to TRBJ1-1, with D unclear. Germline V gene lookup returns CDR1 SGHAT and CDR2 FQNNGV. The CDR3 is 12 residues long.

In the case of this clone: A far larger clone differs by one base, so this is likely a read error. The chain employs TRBV5-6 and TRBJ1-2; D not certain. The CDR3 spans 15 residues. Germline assignment: CDR1 SGHDT and CDR2 YYEEEE. V was cut by 4 bases and J by 4 bases, with 17 bases left in between. Here the CDR3 reads CASSQDRASGYGYTF. CDR3 nucleotides: TGTGCCAGCAGCCAAGATAGGGCCAGCGGCTATGGCTACACCTTC.

The genes are TRBV2 and TRBJ2-3, with TRBD2 as a possible D gene (5 bases). The CDR3 has 16 amino acids. The germline CDR1 and CDR2 sequences are SNHLY and FYNNEI. The ends were cut back, 5 bases at V and 2 bases at J, with 17 bases in the middle. The CDR3 is CASSTPEGLNTDTQYF. In nucleotides, the CDR3 is TGTGCCAGCAGTACGCCCGAGGGTTTGAACACAGATACGCAGTATTTT.

This CDR3 reads CAWTLDSNYGYTF. The CDR3 DNA is TGTGCCTGGACTTTGGACAGTAACTATGGCTACACCTTC. This rearrangement joins TRBV30 to TRBJ1-2; D is perhaps TRBD1 (6 bases). V was trimmed by 4 bases and J by 1 base, leaving 10 bases between them. Germline V gene data show CDR1 as GTSNPN and CDR2 as SVGIG (reference sequence). This CDR3 is 13 amino acids long.

This chain uses TRBV5-6 with TRBJ2-7; D gene uncertain. The germline V and J ends were trimmed by 5 bases and 4 bases, with 13 bases remaining between them. Per germline, CDR1 SGHDT and CDR2 YYEEEE. The CDR3 consists of 13 residues. CDR3 sequence (DNA): TGTGCCAGCAGTGGAGACGTTTGGTACGAGCAGTACTTC. Its translation is CASSGDVWYEQYF.

The rearrangement uses TRBV5-6 and TRBJ2-7; TRBD2 might be the D (6 bases). This CDR3 comprises 14 residues. The germline CDR1 and CDR2 sequences are SGHDT and YYEEEE. The V end lost 2 bases, the J end lost 2 bases, and 11 bases lay between the germline ends. This CDR3 is CASSFLGLAYEQYF. CDR3 nucleotides: TGTGCCAGCAGCTTCCTGGGACTTGCCTACGAGCAGTACTTC. The whole variable domain, filled in from reference TRBV5-6 and TRBJ2-7, reads DAGVTQSPTHLIKTRGQQVTLRCSPKSGHDTVSWYQQALGQGPQFIFQYYEEEERQRGNFPDRFSGHQFPNYSSELNVNALLLGDSALYLCASSFLGLAYEQYFGPGTRLTVT.

V is TRBV30 and J is TRBJ1-1, with 7 bases fitting TRBD1. In germline, CDR1 is GTSNPN, CDR2 SVGIG (reference sequence). With V trimmed by 7 bases and J by 1 base, 9 bases remained unmatched. This CDR3 contains 14 residues. The CDR3 sequence: CASEGGTANTEAFF. CDR3 coding DNA: TGTGCCTCCGAGGGGGGGACAGCGAACACTGAAGCTTTCTTT.

This clone was detected a few times. The V and J genes are TRBV13 and TRBJ1-4; D is ambiguous. Germline values: CDR1 PRHDT, CDR2 FYEKMQ (reference sequence). The CDR3 is 15 residues long. V lost 5 bases to trimming and J lost 7 bases, with 17 bases between them. Here the CDR3 reads CASSPAGPRGEKLFF. As DNA, the CDR3 is TGTGCCAGCAGCCCTGCCGGGCCCAGAGGTGAAAAACTGTTTTTT.

CDR3 DNA: TGTGCCTGGAGTGTACTAGGGACAGGGGATTCACCCCTCCACTTT. This translates into CAWSVLGTGDSPLHF. The gene calls are TRBV30 and TRBJ1-6; 10 bases fit TRBD1. CDR3 length equals 15 residues. Germline V gives CDR1 GTSNPN, CDR2 SVGIG (reference sequence). J gave up 8 bases and V 0 bases, and 4 bases lay outside the gene matches.

The rearrangement links TRBV7-6 to TRBJ1-2, with 7 bases lining up with TRBD1. The CDR3 contains 14 residues. Germline assignment: CDR1 SGHVS and CDR2 FNYEAQ. V lost 5 bases to trimming and J lost 5 bases; unmatched junction nucleotides: 8. CDR3 amino acids: CASSPGQQTYGYTF. CDR3 DNA sequence: TGTGCCAGCAGCCCGGGACAGCAAACGTATGGCTACACCTTC. Together with reference TRBV7-6 and TRBJ1-2, the CDR3 gives the full variable domain: GAGVSQSPRYKVTKRGQDVALRCDPISGHVSLYWYRQALGQGPEFLTYFNYEAQQDKSGLPNDRFSAERPEGSISTLTIQRTEQRDSAMYRCASSPGQQTYGYTFGSGTRLTVV.

The rearrangement uses TRBV27 and TRBJ2-6; D is tentatively TRBD1 or TRBD2 (7 bases each). V dropped 5 bases and J dropped 3 bases, with 11 bases sitting between them. The germline gives CDR1 MNHEY, CDR2 SMNVEV (reference sequence). The CDR3 consists of 15 residues. DNA for the CDR3: TGTGCCAGCAGTCCCAGGGGGGGTGGGGCCAACGTCCTGACTTTC. This codes for CASSPRGGGANVLTF.